A single T cell receptor beta chain is shown here with its context. Profiling relied on immunoSEQ multiplex PCR, and the TCRdb table lists in-frame clones only, not all of them. Among fewer than 85,000 clones, approximately 88% were seen once, and the ten largest hold around 20%. These data originate in a study of T cell responses to AZD1222 COVID-19 vaccine. This receptor was taken from an adult in good health. The specimen comprised peripheral blood, sampled on day 0 of AZD1222 vaccination.

In nucleotides, the CDR3 is TGTGCCAGCAGTTCCACTGAAACTAGCACTTCCTACAATGAGCAGTTCTTC. Its protein is CASSSTETSTSYNEQFF. The chain couples TRBV28 to TRBJ2-1; a possible D gene is TRBD2 (6 bases). This CDR3 comprises 17 residues. Trimming cost V 4 bases and J 1 base, with 17 bases left between them. CDR1 and CDR2 (germline): MDHEN, SYDVKM.